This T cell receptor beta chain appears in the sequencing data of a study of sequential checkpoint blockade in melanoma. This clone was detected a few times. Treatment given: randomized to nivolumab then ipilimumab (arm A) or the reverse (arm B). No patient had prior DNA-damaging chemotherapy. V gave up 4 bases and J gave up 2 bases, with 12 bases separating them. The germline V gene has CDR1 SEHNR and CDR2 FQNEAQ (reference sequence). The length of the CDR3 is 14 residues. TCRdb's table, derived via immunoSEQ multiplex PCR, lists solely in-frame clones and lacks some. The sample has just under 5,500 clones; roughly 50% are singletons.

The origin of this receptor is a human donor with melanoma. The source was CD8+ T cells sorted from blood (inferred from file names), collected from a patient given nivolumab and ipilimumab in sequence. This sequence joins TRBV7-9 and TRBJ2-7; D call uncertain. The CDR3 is CASSSPEIPYEQYF. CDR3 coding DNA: TGTGCCAGCAGCTCGCCGGAGATCCCCTACGAGCAGTACTTC.